The 8 T cell receptor beta chains reported below all come from one sample, sequenced in a study of blood T cell repertoires in COVID-19. Some clones are missing from TCRdb's copy, which holds only in-frame ones; the method was immunoSEQ multiplex PCR. In the table there are nearly 300,000 clones, 85% to 90% of which are singletons. Sequencing was performed on PBMCs or T cells enriched from blood (not recorded which). The source is a woman in her 50s who had been exposed to COVID-19.

The V and J genes are TRBV27 and TRBJ2-1, with 9 bases aligning to TRBD2. This CDR3 region has 15 residues. Losses at the gene ends were 6 bases for V and 8 bases for J; bases not matched to a gene: 11. Germline-derived CDR1 and CDR2 are MNHEY and SMNVEV (reference sequence). This CDR3 is CASRPPAGGPDEQFF. The CDR3 region has the DNA TGTGCCAGCAGACCGCCGGCGGGGGGGCCTGATGAGCAGTTCTTC.

The CDR3: CASSLGWTGGRYSNQPQHF. CDR3 bases: TGTGCCAGCAGCTTAGGGTGGACAGGGGGGCGGTATAGCAATCAGCCCCAGCATTTT. The chain couples TRBV11-2 to TRBJ1-5; 10 bases map to TRBD1. This CDR3 has 19 amino acids. CDR1 SGHAT and CDR2 FQNNGV come from the germline V gene. The V and J ends lost 1 base and 0 bases, in that order; junction bases with no gene match: 9.

To note about this clone: The junction does not match germline at one end; this may be a read error. The chain employs TRBV6-5 and TRBJ1-6, with TRBD1 as a possible D gene (6 bases). The germline V gene encodes CDR1 MNHEY and CDR2 SVGAGI. The CDR3 has 15 residues. CDR3 nucleotide sequence: TGTGCCACCAGTTGGGGGCAGTCCTATAATTCACCCCTCCACTTT. Amino acid sequence: CATSWGQSYNSPLHF.

The CDR3 nucleotides read TGTGCCAGCAGCCTCTGGACAGGGGAGTACTACGAGCAGTACTTC. Its translation is CASSLWTGEYYEQYF. This chain joins TRBV5-6 and TRBJ2-7; 9 positions agree with TRBD1. The CDR3 runs 15 residues. From germline, CDR1 is SGHDT and CDR2 YYEEEE. V was pared by 4 bases and J by 3 bases, with 8 bases of the junction left unmatched. The full variable domain, its missing parts supplied by reference TRBV5-6 and TRBJ2-7, is DAGVTQSPTHLIKTRGQQVTLRCSPKSGHDTVSWYQQALGQGPQFIFQYYEEEERQRGNFPDRFSGHQFPNYSSELNVNALLLGDSALYLCASSLWTGEYYEQYFGPGTRLTVT.

CDR3 sequence reads: CASTGGGAYEQYF. The CDR3 bases are TGTGCCAGCACTGGCGGGGGGGCCTACGAGCAGTACTTC. The rearrangement links TRBV3-1 (or the pseudogene TRBV3-2) to TRBJ2-7; TRBD2 matches 9 bases. The germline gives CDR1 LGHDT, CDR2 YNNKEL (reference sequence). V lost 7 bases and J lost 2; bases outside the gene matches: 3. The CDR3 is 13 residues long.

This chain links TRBV7-8 with TRBJ2-2; D is possibly TRBD1 (6 bases). Germline V CDR1 and CDR2: SGHVS, FQNEAQ. The CDR3 has 15 amino acids. Trimming removed 1 base at V and 0 bases at J, with 6 bases between. The CDR3 DNA reads as TGTGCCAGCAGCTTAGACAGGGCGAACACCGGGGAGCTGTTTTTT. Translation: CASSLDRANTGELFF.

V gene TRBV7-2 combines with J gene TRBJ2-5; 7 bases align to TRBD1. The CDR3 is 15 amino acids. After removal of 5 bases from V and 5 bases from J, the junction contained 11 bases not matched to a gene. Per germline, CDR1 SGHTA and CDR2 FQGNSA. In DNA form, the CDR3 reads TGTGCCAGCAGCACCTCCCCAGGGGGTTGGGAGACCCAGTACTTC. Translation: CASSTSPGGWETQYF. Full variable domain (missing parts from reference TRBV7-2 and TRBJ2-5): GAGVSQSPSNKVTEKGKDVELRCDPISGHTALYWYRQSLGQGLEFLIYFQGNSAPDKSGLPSDRFSAERTGGSVSTLTIQRTQQEDSAVYLCASSTSPGGWETQYFGPGTRLLVL.

This clone has a handful of counts. This chain uses TRBV19 with TRBJ1-1, with TRBD1 matching over 8 bases. Per the germline V gene, CDR1 is LNHDA and CDR2 is SQIVND (reference sequence). The ends lost 7 bases at V and 6 bases at J; junction bases unmatched: 4. This CDR3 is built from 12 residues. Here the CDR3 DNA reads TGTGCCAGTACCCCGGACAGGGCTGAAGCTTTCTTT. Translated: CASTPDRAEAFF. Drawing the rest from reference TRBV19 and TRBJ1-1, the complete variable domain is DGGITQSPKYLFRKEGQNVTLSCEQNLNHDAMYWYRQDPGQGLRLIYYSQIVNDFQKGDIAEGYSVSREKKESFPLTVTSAQKNPTAFYLCASTPDRAEAFFGQGTRLTVV.